These 6 T cell receptor beta chains were sequenced from one sample in a study of T cell responses to AZD1222 COVID-19 vaccine. The table came from immunoSEQ multiplex PCR; TCRdb's copy has only in-frame clones and leaves some out. The data contain some 70,000 clones, around 80% of them singletons. This specimen consisted of peripheral blood, obtained 28 days after the second AZD1222 dose. The receptor set was obtained from an adult who received the AZD1222 COVID-19 vaccine.

This chain joins TRBV19 and TRBJ2-3; D assignment may be TRBD1 or TRBD2 (6 bases each). CDR3 length equals 14 residues. Germline CDR1 LNHDA, CDR2 SQIVND (reference sequence). V was pared by 7 bases and J by 0 bases, with 11 bases between. CDR3 amino acids: CASKEGTSTDTQYF. In DNA form, the CDR3 reads TGTGCCAGTAAGGAGGGGACAAGCACAGATACGCAGTATTTT. Complete variable domain (other parts from reference TRBV19 and TRBJ2-3): DGGITQSPKYLFRKEGQNVTLSCEQNLNHDAMYWYRQDPGQGLRLIYYSQIVNDFQKGDIAEGYSVSREKKESFPLTVTSAQKNPTAFYLCASKEGTSTDTQYFGPGTRLTVL.

The chain recombines TRBV5-1 with TRBJ2-7; D is perhaps TRBD2 (7 bases). The CDR3 covers 16 residues. The V end lost 0 bases, the J end lost 6 bases, and 19 bases lay between the germline ends. Germline-derived CDR1 and CDR2 are SGHRS and YFSETQ. In DNA form, the CDR3 reads TGCGCCAGCAGCTTGGGGGGGGGCCAGTCGCTACTCGAGCAGTACTTC. Translated: CASSLGGGQSLLEQYF.

This clone appeared once. V usage is TRBV6-4 and J usage is TRBJ2-1, with D possibly matching TRBD2 (5 bases). Germline-derived CDR1 and CDR2 are MRHNA and SNTAGT. CDR3 length: 18 amino acids. V was clipped by 2 bases and J by 0 bases, with 17 bases between them. The CDR3 sequence is CASSDLRVRAGSYNEQFF. The CDR3 DNA reads TGTGCCAGCAGTGACCTGAGAGTGAGGGCGGGCTCCTACAATGAGCAGTTCTTC.

The CDR3 DNA follows: TGCAGCGTTGAATTGGGCAGCGGATACGAGCAGTACTTC. Its translation: CSVELGSGYEQYF. This chain joins TRBV29-1 and TRBJ2-7, with D maybe TRBD2 (5 bases). The CDR3 contains 13 residues. Per the germline V gene, CDR1 is SQVTM and CDR2 is ANQGSEA. V lost 2 bases and J 4 bases, leaving 12 bases between the germline ends.

The genes are TRBV6-1 and TRBJ2-5; the D gene is possibly TRBD2 (5 bases). Germline V CDR1 and CDR2: MNHNS, SASEGT. This CDR3 contains 14 residues. V shed 3 bases and J shed 3 bases, with 11 bases lying between them. The chain's CDR3 is CASSDGSAEETQYF. The CDR3 nucleotides are TGTGCCAGCAGTGACGGTAGCGCTGAAGAGACCCAGTACTTC.

The chain is built from TRBV7-3 and TRBJ2-2; D is unresolved. Trimming left V 4 bases short and J 3 bases short, with 3 bases between. Germline CDR1 SGHTA, CDR2 FQGTGA. CDR3 length: 12 amino acids. CDR3 DNA sequence: TGTGCCAGCAGCTCGTACACCGGGGAGCTGTTTTTT. As protein: CASSSYTGELFF.